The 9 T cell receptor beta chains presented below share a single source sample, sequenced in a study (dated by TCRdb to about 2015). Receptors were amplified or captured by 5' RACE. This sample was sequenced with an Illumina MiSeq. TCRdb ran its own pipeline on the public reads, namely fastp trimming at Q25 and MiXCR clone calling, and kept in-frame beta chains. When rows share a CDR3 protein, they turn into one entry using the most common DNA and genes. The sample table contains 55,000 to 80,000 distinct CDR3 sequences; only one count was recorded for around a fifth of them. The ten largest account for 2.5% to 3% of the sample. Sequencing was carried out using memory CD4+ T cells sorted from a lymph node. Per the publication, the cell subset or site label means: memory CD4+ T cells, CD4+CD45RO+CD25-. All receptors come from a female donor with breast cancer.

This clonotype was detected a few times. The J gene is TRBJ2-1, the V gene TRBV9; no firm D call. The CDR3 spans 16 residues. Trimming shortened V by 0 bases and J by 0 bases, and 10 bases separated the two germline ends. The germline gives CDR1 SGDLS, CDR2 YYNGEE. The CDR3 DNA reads TGTGCCAGCAGCGTAGGTCGCCAGAGCTCCTACAATGAGCAGTTCTTC. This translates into CASSVGRQSSYNEQFF.

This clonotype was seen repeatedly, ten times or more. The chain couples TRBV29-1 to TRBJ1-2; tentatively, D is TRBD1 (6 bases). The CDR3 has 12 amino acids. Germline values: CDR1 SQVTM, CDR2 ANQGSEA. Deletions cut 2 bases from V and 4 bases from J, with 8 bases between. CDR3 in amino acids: CSVEQQGYGYTF. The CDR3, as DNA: TGCAGCGTTGAACAACAGGGCTATGGCTACACCTTC.

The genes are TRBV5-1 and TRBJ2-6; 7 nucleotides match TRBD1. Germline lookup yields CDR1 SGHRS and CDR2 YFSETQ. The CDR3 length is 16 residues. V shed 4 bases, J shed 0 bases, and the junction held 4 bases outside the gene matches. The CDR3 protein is CASSGDSNSGANVLTF. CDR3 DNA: TGCGCCAGCAGCGGGGACAGCAACTCTGGGGCCAACGTCCTGACTTTC.

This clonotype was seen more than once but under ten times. The CDR3 protein is CASSFSGANVLTF. The CDR3, as DNA: TGTGCCAGCAGCTTCTCTGGGGCCAACGTCCTGACTTTC. The gene calls are TRBV7-6 and TRBJ2-6; no reliable D call. The V and J ends lost 3 bases and 0 bases respectively, with 0 bases between them. Germline CDR1 SGHVS, CDR2 FNYEAQ. CDR3 length: 13 residues.

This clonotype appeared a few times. CDR3 coding DNA: TGTGCCAGCAGCCCGCCCCGCTCCTACGAGCAGTACTTC. It codes for CASSPPRSYEQYF. This sequence joins TRBV11-2 and TRBJ2-7; D remains ambiguous. Trimming cost V 5 bases and J 0 bases, with 8 bases left between them. This CDR3 spans 13 amino acids. Germline values: CDR1 SGHAT, CDR2 FQNNGV.

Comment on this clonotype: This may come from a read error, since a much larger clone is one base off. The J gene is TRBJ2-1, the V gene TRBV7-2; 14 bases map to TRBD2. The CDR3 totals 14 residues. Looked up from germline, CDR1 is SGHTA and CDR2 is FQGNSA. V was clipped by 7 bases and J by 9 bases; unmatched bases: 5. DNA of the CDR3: TGTGCCAGCATCGGGACTAGCGGGAGTGGTGAGCAGTTCTTC. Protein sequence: CASIGTSGSGEQFF.

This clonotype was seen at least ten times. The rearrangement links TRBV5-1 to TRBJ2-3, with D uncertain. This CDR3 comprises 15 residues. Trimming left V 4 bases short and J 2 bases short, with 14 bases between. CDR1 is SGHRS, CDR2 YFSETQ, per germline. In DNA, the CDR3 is TGCGCCAGCAGCCCGGAGTGGGCTTTCACAGATACGCAGTATTTT. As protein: CASSPEWAFTDTQYF.

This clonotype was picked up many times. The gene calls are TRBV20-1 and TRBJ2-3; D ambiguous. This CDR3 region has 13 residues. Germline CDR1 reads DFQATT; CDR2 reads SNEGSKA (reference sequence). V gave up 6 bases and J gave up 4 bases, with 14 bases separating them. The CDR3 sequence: CSAQTMRADTQYF. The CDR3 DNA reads TGCAGTGCGCAGACAATGAGAGCAGATACGCAGTATTTT.

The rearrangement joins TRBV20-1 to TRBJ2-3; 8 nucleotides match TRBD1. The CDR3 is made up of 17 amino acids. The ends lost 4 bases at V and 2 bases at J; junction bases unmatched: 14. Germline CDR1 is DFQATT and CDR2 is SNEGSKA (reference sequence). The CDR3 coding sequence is TGCAGTGCTATTACAGCGGCGGGGACAGGAGACACAGATACGCAGTATTTT. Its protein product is CSAITAAGTGDTDTQYF.